The 25 T cell receptor beta chains given below trace back to one sample, sequenced in a study of cytomegalovirus exposure and HLA in healthy donors. The PCR made use of 60 Vbeta and 13 Jbeta primers. Sequenced by immunoSEQ multiplex PCR; TCRdb stores in-frame clones only, minus some. Here the sample spans 130,000 or so clones, 70% to 85% being singletons. Sequenced material: PBMCs. The source is a woman aged 18 to 35 in good health and CMV-seropositive.

This chain links TRBV5-4 with TRBJ2-2, with a possible D match to TRBD2 (7 bases). Germline CDR1 is SGHNT and CDR2 is YYREEE (reference sequence). With 0 bases removed from V and 5 bases from J, the gap between germline ends came to 11 bases. The CDR3 has 15 amino acids. The CDR3 sequence: CASSLVGGRTGELFF. In nucleotides, the CDR3 is TGTGCCAGCAGCTTGGTGGGGGGGCGGACCGGGGAGCTGTTTTTT.

The V gene is TRBV13, the J gene TRBJ2-7; D possibly corresponds to TRBD2 (6 bases). The CDR3 spans 15 residues. The germline V gene encodes CDR1 PRHDT and CDR2 FYEKMQ (reference sequence). Trimming shortened V by 5 bases and J by 4 bases, and 18 bases separated the two germline ends. The DNA for the CDR3 is TGTGCCAGCAGCCTAATTAACGGGGGACCTTACGAGCAGTACTTC. This encodes CASSLINGGPYEQYF.

The chain links TRBV4-1 to TRBJ1-2, with a weak D call TRBD1 (5 bases). The CDR3 is made up of 12 amino acids. CDR1 MGHRA and CDR2 YSYEKL come from the germline V gene. The ends were cut back, 6 bases at V and 8 bases at J, with 13 bases in the middle. CDR3 protein: CASSPDQGGYTF. The CDR3 DNA follows: TGCGCCAGCAGTCCCGACCAGGGAGGCTACACCTTC.

This chain links TRBV6-1 with TRBJ1-5; 8 bases align to TRBD1. J gave up 15 bases and V 4 bases, and 11 bases lay outside the gene matches. Germline values: CDR1 MNHNS, CDR2 SASEGT. CDR3 length: 13 residues. CDR3 region: CASSVGRGREGHF. DNA for the CDR3: TGTGCCAGCAGTGTAGGCAGGGGGCGCGAGGGGCATTTT.

The rearrangement joins TRBV5-1 to TRBJ1-4; the D gene is possibly TRBD1 (5 bases). CDR1 and CDR2 (germline): SGHRS, YFSETQ. V lost 4 bases and J 7 bases, leaving 17 bases between the germline ends. The CDR3 length is 15 residues. DNA of the CDR3: TGCGCCAGCAGCCCGGCAAAGGGGCTAGGTGAAAAACTGTTTTTT. It encodes CASSPAKGLGEKLFF.

The chain recombines TRBV11-3 with TRBJ2-7; 9 positions agree with TRBD1. Germline V gene sequence: CDR1 SGHNT, CDR2 YENEEA. The J segment lost 6 bases and the V segment lost 5 bases, leaving 2 bases of the junction unmatched. CDR3 length: 12 residues. CDR3 protein: CASSAQGAEQYF. In DNA form, the CDR3 reads TGTGCCAGCAGCGCACAGGGGGCCGAGCAGTACTTC.

J is TRBJ2-3 and V is TRBV7-9; 7 nucleotides agree with TRBD1. The V segment lost 1 base and the J segment 2 bases; nucleotides outside the gene matches: 9. This CDR3 is 17 amino acids long. CDR1 SEHNR and CDR2 FQNEAQ come from the germline V gene (reference sequence). As DNA, the CDR3 is TGTGCCAGCAGCTTAGGCCCGGGACAGAGTCTCACAGATACGCAGTATTTT. Encoded protein: CASSLGPGQSLTDTQYF.

The J gene is TRBJ2-1, the V gene TRBV6-6, with D possibly matching TRBD2 (6 bases). V lost 8 bases and J 6 bases, leaving 17 bases between the germline ends. The CDR3 contains 14 residues. Germline V lookup: CDR1 MNHNY, CDR2 SVGAGI (reference sequence). This CDR3 is CASGRLAKSNEQFF. The DNA for the CDR3 is TGTGCCAGCGGGCGCCTAGCGAAAAGCAATGAGCAGTTCTTC.

This chain uses TRBV6-1 with TRBJ2-7, with 8 bases matching TRBD2. The CDR3 runs 13 residues. Germline CDR1 is MNHNS and CDR2 is SASEGT. The J segment lost 7 bases and the V segment lost 3 bases, leaving 5 bases of the junction unmatched. DNA for the CDR3: TGTGCCAGCAGTGAGAGACGGGGGGGAGAGCAGTACTTC. This codes for CASSERRGGEQYF.

The chain recombines TRBV6-1 with TRBJ1-1; D call uncertain. CDR1 MNHNS and CDR2 SASEGT come from the germline V gene. V dropped 3 bases and J dropped 11 bases, with 10 bases sitting between them. CDR3 length equals 11 residues. The chain's CDR3 is CASSEFGDAFF. For the CDR3, the DNA is TGTGCCAGCAGTGAGTTCGGAGACGCTTTCTTT.

A word on this clone: Other nucleotide sequences from this sample produce the same CDR3. J is TRBJ2-2 and V is TRBV6-5; tentatively, D is TRBD1 (6 bases). Germline V gene sequence: CDR1 MNHEY, CDR2 SVGAGI. The germline V and J ends were trimmed by 3 bases and 2 bases, with 10 bases remaining between them. CDR3 size: 15 residues. DNA of the CDR3: TGTGCCAGCAGTTATCCGGGACAAAACACCGGGGAGCTGTTTTTT. This sequence encodes CASSYPGQNTGELFF.

V and J are TRBV5-6 and TRBJ2-5; 8 bases fit TRBD2. Germline trimming cut 2 bases from V and 3 bases from J; bases unmatched to any gene: 3. This CDR3 has 14 amino acids. Germline assignment: CDR1 SGHDT and CDR2 YYEEEE. The CDR3: CASSLLLAEETQYF. DNA of the CDR3: TGTGCCAGCAGCTTATTACTAGCGGAAGAGACCCAGTACTTC.

The rearrangement joins TRBV27 to TRBJ2-5; D is unresolved. This CDR3 has 13 amino acids. The germline CDR1 and CDR2 sequences are MNHEY and SMNVEV (reference sequence). V shed 1 base and J shed 0 bases, with 3 bases lying between them. CDR3 DNA: TGTGCCAGCAGTTTATATAACCAAGAGACCCAGTACTTC. As protein: CASSLYNQETQYF.

Written as DNA, the CDR3 is TGTGCCAGTAGTAGCCTAGGGACAGTGAACACTGAAGCTTTCTTT. Residues: CASSSLGTVNTEAFF. The chain couples TRBV19 to TRBJ1-1, with TRBD1 matching over 7 bases. CDR1 is LNHDA, CDR2 SQIVND, per germline (reference sequence). CDR3 length: 15 amino acids. Trimming cost V 4 bases and J 0 bases; bases outside gene matches: 5.

This chain joins TRBV7-9 and TRBJ1-2; the D gene is possibly TRBD1 (5 bases). Germline CDR1 SEHNR, CDR2 FQNEAQ (reference sequence). Between the trimmed V and J ends, which lost 6 bases and 0 bases, there was a span of 17 bases. The CDR3 totals 16 residues. CDR3 loop: CASSQDGGAANYGYTF. In nucleotides, the CDR3 is TGTGCCAGCAGTCAAGACGGCGGGGCAGCTAACTATGGCTACACCTTC.

In its sample, this clone was seen a few times. The chain couples TRBV30 to TRBJ1-6, with D perhaps TRBD1 (6 bases). Germline lookup yields CDR1 GTSNPN and CDR2 SVGIG (reference sequence). This CDR3 contains 14 residues. V lost 4 bases and J 5 bases, leaving 12 bases between the germline ends. In DNA form, the CDR3 reads TGTGCCTGGATCCGGGACAAAGATAATTCACCCCTCCACTTT. Protein product: CAWIRDKDNSPLHF.

This chain links TRBV5-1 with TRBJ1-1; D uncertain. The length of the CDR3 is 13 residues. CDR1 is SGHRS, CDR2 YFSETQ, per germline. V was cut by 7 bases and J by 1 base, with 11 bases left in between. This CDR3 is CASRREENTEAFF. The CDR3 DNA reads as TGCGCCAGCCGAAGGGAGGAGAACACTGAAGCTTTCTTT.

The J gene is TRBJ2-7, the V gene TRBV30, with D perhaps matching TRBD2 (6 bases). The germline V gene encodes CDR1 GTSNPN and CDR2 SVGIG (reference sequence). The CDR3 spans 13 residues. V was pared by 8 bases and J by 3 bases, with 17 bases between. CDR3 region: CASFKGGRYEQYF. The CDR3, as DNA: TGTGCCAGCTTTAAGGGAGGCCGCTACGAGCAGTACTTC.

The rearrangement joins TRBV2 to TRBJ2-3; no firm D call. In germline, CDR1 is SNHLY, CDR2 FYNNEI. The CDR3 has 16 residues. V lost 2 bases, J lost 1 base, and 13 bases lay in between. The CDR3 region is CASSEMRVLGTDTQYF. CDR3 in DNA: TGTGCCAGCAGTGAAATGAGAGTACTCGGCACAGATACGCAGTATTTT.

The chain joins TRBV7-9 to TRBJ2-7; D unresolved. Deletions cut 0 bases from V and 7 bases from J, with 4 bases between. Germline V gene lookup returns CDR1 SEHNR and CDR2 FQNEAQ (reference sequence). The CDR3 consists of 11 residues. The CDR3 nucleotides are TGTGCCAGCAGCTTAGCGAGAGAGCAGTACTTC. Protein product: CASSLAREQYF. Together with reference TRBV7-9 and TRBJ2-7, the CDR3 gives the full variable domain: DTGVSQNPRHKITKRGQNVTFRCDPISEHNRLYWYRQTLGQGPEFLTYFQNEAQLEKSRLLSDRFSAERPKGSFSTLEIQRTEQGDSAMYLCASSLAREQYFGPGTRLTVT.

The V and J genes are TRBV6-5 and TRBJ1-1; perhaps TRBD1 as D (5 bases). CDR1 is MNHEY and CDR2 is SVGAGI in the germline V gene. CDR3 length: 16 residues. Trimming cost V 0 bases and J 3 bases, with 14 bases left between them. The CDR3 bases are TGTGCCAGCAGTTACTCGAGCGGCGGGGCGGACACTGAAGCTTTCTTT. Protein sequence: CASSYSSGGADTEAFF.

The gene calls are TRBV5-1 and TRBJ2-7, with no clear D. Germline CDR1 is SGHRS and CDR2 is YFSETQ. Trimming removed 4 bases at V and 3 bases at J, with 11 bases between. The CDR3 has 13 residues. CDR3 in amino acids: CASSLSVRYEQYF. The CDR3 nucleotides read TGCGCCAGCAGCCTCTCTGTTCGCTACGAGCAGTACTTC.

V usage is TRBV4-1 and J usage is TRBJ2-3; possible D gene TRBD2, 6 bases. The germline gives CDR1 MGHRA, CDR2 YSYEKL. The germline V and J ends were trimmed by 5 bases and 1 base, with 13 bases remaining between them. This CDR3 is 15 amino acids long. Written as DNA, the CDR3 is TGCGCCAGCAGCTCGTTAGCGGCTGGCACAGATACGCAGTATTTT. This gives the protein CASSSLAAGTDTQYF.

This chain connects TRBV5-1 to TRBJ2-2, with D tentatively TRBD1 (6 bases). The germline V gene has CDR1 SGHRS and CDR2 YFSETQ. The length of the CDR3 is 17 residues. Trimming left V 1 base short and J 1 base short, with 14 bases between. CDR3 in amino acids: CASSLRWGQMNTGELFF. The DNA for the CDR3 is TGCGCCAGCAGCTTGAGATGGGGGCAGATGAACACCGGGGAGCTGTTTTTT. Filled out from reference TRBV5-1 and TRBJ2-2, the complete variable domain reads KAGVTQTPRYLIKTRGQQVTLSCSPISGHRSVSWYQQTPGQGLQFLFEYFSETQRNKGNFPGRFSGRQFSNSRSEMNVSTLELGDSALYLCASSLRWGQMNTGELFFGEGSRLTVL.

With respect to this clone: The sample contains more than one DNA sequence encoding this CDR3. The chain couples TRBV10-2 to TRBJ2-7; no clear D gene. This CDR3 has 12 residues. V was cut by 5 bases and J by 5 bases, with 10 bases left in between. From germline, CDR1 is WSHSY and CDR2 SAAADI. The CDR3 loop reads CASSSGFDEQYF. CDR3 DNA sequence: TGCGCCAGCAGTTCAGGATTCGACGAGCAGTACTTC.